These 20 T cell receptor beta chains share one sample of origin, sequenced in a study of cytomegalovirus exposure and HLA in healthy donors. Assay: immunoSEQ multiplex PCR; the TCRdb copy retains only in-frame clones and omits some. This repertoire shows roughly 140,000 clones, less than 90% found once; its top ten account for about 3.5%. Sequenced sample: PBMCs. The receptors derive from a woman aged 18-29 years in good health and CMV-seropositive.

This clone was picked up one time. The gene calls are TRBV7-6 and TRBJ1-2; tentative D call: TRBD1 (5 bases). From germline, CDR1 is SGHVS and CDR2 FNYEAQ. CDR3 length: 13 amino acids. Trimming left V 5 bases short and J 4 bases short, with 11 bases between. The CDR3: CASSTRGGYGYTF. CDR3 bases: TGTGCCAGCAGCACCCGCGGGGGCTATGGCTACACCTTC.

The rearrangement joins TRBV18 to TRBJ2-7; 7 nucleotides match TRBD1. CDR3 length equals 13 residues. Trimming took 4 bases from V and 2 from J; bases not matched to a gene: 2. CDR1 and CDR2 from the germline V gene are KGHSH and LQKENI. CDR3 in amino acids: CASSRQGTYEQYF. Here the CDR3 DNA reads TGTGCCAGCTCACGACAGGGAACCTACGAGCAGTACTTC.

This clone was detected once. The rearrangement uses TRBV7-9 and TRBJ2-1; 9 bases line up with TRBD2. The CDR3 totals 18 residues. Germline V gene sequence: CDR1 SEHNR, CDR2 FQNEAQ (reference sequence). V trimming: 6 bases; J trimming: 4 bases; junction bases outside the gene matches: 16. CDR3 nucleotide sequence: TGTGCCAGCAGTACAGGGACTAGCAATCTGGGGAAATACAATGAGCAGTTCTTC. Translating gives CASSTGTSNLGKYNEQFF. The whole variable domain, remainder taken from reference TRBV7-9 and TRBJ2-1, is DTGVSQNPRHKITKRGQNVTFRCDPISEHNRLYWYRQTLGQGPEFLTYFQNEAQLEKSRLLSDRFSAERPKGSFSTLEIQRTEQGDSAMYLCASSTGTSNLGKYNEQFFGPGTRLTVL.

The chain joins TRBV27 to TRBJ1-5, with D possibly TRBD1 on 6 matching bases. The CDR3 is 14 amino acids. V lost 5 bases to trimming and J lost 6 bases, with 14 bases between them. Germline values: CDR1 MNHEY, CDR2 SMNVEV (reference sequence). The CDR3 protein is CASSLQGIAQPQHF. CDR3 bases: TGTGCCAGCAGTCTACAGGGAATCGCTCAGCCCCAGCATTTT.

Only one count was recorded for this clone. V and J are TRBV7-9 and TRBJ2-7; D perhaps matches TRBD1 (5 bases). Germline V gives CDR1 SEHNR, CDR2 FQNEAQ (reference sequence). V was trimmed by 1 base and J by 6 bases, leaving 13 bases between them. CDR3 length equals 14 residues. The CDR3 DNA sequence: TGTGCCAGCAGCTTAGTCAAACAGGTAACCGAGCAGTACTTC. It yields the protein CASSLVKQVTEQYF.

Note on this clone: Distinct nucleotide sequences in the sample also encode this CDR3. This chain uses TRBV30 with TRBJ1-5, with 7 positions matching TRBD1. The germline gives CDR1 GTSNPN, CDR2 SVGIG (reference sequence). J lost 2 bases, V lost 3 bases, and 1 base had no gene match. The length of the CDR3 is 13 residues. In DNA form, the CDR3 reads TGTGCCTGGAGCGGACAGGGCAATCAGCCCCAGCATTTT. Translation gives CAWSGQGNQPQHF.

Comments on this clone: The same CDR3 arises from other DNA sequences in this sample as well. The CDR3 region is CASSVAGDEQFF. The CDR3 bases are TGTGCCAGCAGCGTAGCGGGGGATGAGCAGTTCTTC. The chain recombines TRBV9 with TRBJ2-1; the D gene is possibly TRBD2 (6 bases). This CDR3 contains 12 residues. CDR1 is SGDLS, CDR2 YYNGEE, per germline. V was trimmed by 0 bases and J by 8 bases, leaving 6 bases between them.

V gene TRBV28 combines with J gene TRBJ1-5; no reliable D call. From germline, CDR1 is MDHEN and CDR2 SYDVKM. The CDR3 has 12 amino acids. V was pared by 6 bases and J by 3 bases, with 6 bases between. CDR3 sequence reads: CASRQSNQPQHF. For the CDR3, the DNA is TGTGCCAGCAGACAATCCAATCAGCCCCAGCATTTT.

The chain combines TRBV4-3 with TRBJ2-6, with TRBD2 matching over 8 bases. The CDR3 has 17 residues. Losses at the gene ends were 2 bases for V and 3 bases for J; bases not matched to a gene: 6. Germline-derived CDR1 and CDR2 are LGHNA and YSLEER. This CDR3 reads CASSQSGTSGGANVLTF. CDR3 DNA sequence: TGCGCCAGCAGCCAATCCGGGACTAGTGGTGGGGCCAACGTCCTGACTTTC.

This clone was seen once. This chain links TRBV6-5 with TRBJ1-4; 8 bases are shared with TRBD1. This CDR3 region has 15 residues. J gave up 7 bases and V 5 bases, and 9 bases lay outside the gene matches. Germline V gene data show CDR1 as MNHEY and CDR2 as SVGAGI. The CDR3 bases are TGTGCCAGCAGTCCCCGGGGCAGGGGGCGTGAAAAACTGTTTTTT. As protein: CASSPRGRGREKLFF.

This chain links TRBV25-1 with TRBJ2-5; D is possibly TRBD1 (5 bases). Trimming left V 5 bases short and J 6 bases short, with 25 bases between. CDR1 MGHDK and CDR2 SYGVNS come from the germline V gene. There are 17 residues in the CDR3. This chain's CDR3 is CASSNSSSGPGGKTQYF. The DNA of the CDR3 is TGTGCCAGCAGTAACTCCTCCTCAGGGCCCGGTGGGAAGACCCAGTACTTC.

The rearrangement joins TRBV2 to TRBJ2-1, with unresolved D. From germline, CDR1 is SNHLY and CDR2 FYNNEI. The CDR3 loop spans 14 amino acids. Trimming pared 2 bases from V and 6 bases from J, leaving 11 bases between. The CDR3 coding sequence is TGTGCCAGCAGTGAAAGGCCCGGGTCCAATGAGCAGTTCTTC. It translates to CASSERPGSNEQFF.

The chain combines TRBV7-2 with TRBJ1-4; 8 bases align to TRBD1. The V gene end was trimmed by 1 base and the J gene end by 8 bases; junction bases not matched to a gene: 3. CDR3 length: 14 amino acids. The germline CDR1 and CDR2 sequences are SGHTA and FQGNSA. This CDR3 reads CASSLDRGNEKLFF. Here the CDR3 DNA reads TGTGCCAGCAGCTTAGACAGGGGGAACGAAAAACTGTTTTTT.

The CDR3 here is CAISDSLAGGRGNEQFF. In nucleotides, the CDR3 is TGTGCCATCAGTGACTCCTTAGCGGGAGGCCGTGGGAATGAGCAGTTCTTC. The chain has TRBV10-3 and TRBJ2-1; 10 nucleotides align to TRBD2. The CDR3 contains 17 residues. Germline V gene lookup returns CDR1 ENHRY and CDR2 SYGVKD. Trimming cost V 3 bases and J 7 bases; bases outside gene matches: 12.

The chain is built from TRBV12-5 and TRBJ2-6; 11 bases fit TRBD1. Unmatched junction bases numbered 7, after V lost 8 bases and J lost 4 bases. Per the germline V gene, CDR1 is LGHNT and CDR2 is FRNRAP. This CDR3 has 16 amino acids. Here the CDR3 reads CASTRDRGTGANVLTF. The CDR3 nucleotides read TGTGCTAGTACCCGGGACAGGGGGACGGGGGCCAACGTCCTGACTTTC.

The V and J genes are TRBV28 and TRBJ1-1; 11 bases match TRBD1. Looked up from germline, CDR1 is MDHEN and CDR2 is SYDVKM. The CDR3 loop spans 16 amino acids. The ends lost 6 bases at V and 4 bases at J; junction bases unmatched: 10. The CDR3 loop reads CASRRLLGTGGTEAFF. The CDR3 DNA follows: TGTGCCAGCAGACGCCTCCTGGGGACAGGGGGCACTGAAGCTTTCTTT.

The chain uses TRBV4-1 and TRBJ1-1; 9 nucleotides align to TRBD1. The CDR3 extends over 16 amino acids. Looked up from germline, CDR1 is MGHRA and CDR2 is YSYEKL. With 2 bases clipped from V and 5 bases from J, the junction kept 9 bases outside the gene matches. CDR3 nucleotide sequence: TGCGCCAGCAGCCAACGTGGGGACAGGGACTTGACTGAAGCTTTCTTT. This translates into CASSQRGDRDLTEAFF.

J is TRBJ2-5 and V is TRBV20-1; unclear D gene. CDR1 and CDR2 from the germline V gene are DFQATT and SNEGSKA (reference sequence). The CDR3 runs 11 residues. The germline V and J ends were trimmed by 5 bases and 2 bases, with 6 bases remaining between them. In DNA form, the CDR3 reads TGCAGTGCTCAACATCAAGAGACCCAGTACTTC. Its protein is CSAQHQETQYF.

A single count supports this clone. The gene calls are TRBV6-6 and TRBJ2-7, with 10 bases identical to TRBD1. Germline CDR1 MNHNY, CDR2 SVGAGI (reference sequence). This CDR3 is 15 amino acids long. V was pared by 6 bases and J by 2 bases, with 7 bases of the junction left unmatched. CDR3 loop: CASRAGQGDPYEQYF. As DNA, the CDR3 is TGTGCCAGCAGGGCCGGACAGGGGGACCCCTACGAGCAGTACTTC.

The rearrangement uses TRBV5-6 and TRBJ2-1; TRBD1 aligns across 9 bases. CDR3 size: 15 residues. Germline trimming cut 0 bases from V and 9 bases from J; bases unmatched to any gene: 7. Per the germline V gene, CDR1 is SGHDT and CDR2 is YYEEEE. The CDR3 reads CASSLDRGLPVEQFF. The CDR3 nucleotides read TGTGCCAGCAGCTTGGACAGGGGGCTCCCGGTTGAGCAGTTCTTC.